The 2 T cell receptor beta chains reported below all come from one sample, sequenced in a study of blood T cell repertoires in COVID-19. Sequencing used immunoSEQ multiplex PCR; TCRdb keeps in-frame clones, though not all of them. The sample includes roughly 190,000 clones, roughly 80% of them seen just once. The sequenced sample consisted of peripheral blood. The receptors derive from a woman aged 60-75 years with COVID-19, enrolled during active disease.

This sequence joins TRBV6-5 and TRBJ1-1; D unclear. CDR1 is MNHEY and CDR2 is SVGAGI in the germline V gene. This CDR3 is built from 15 residues. Between the trimmed V and J ends, which lost 2 bases and 7 bases, there was a span of 17 bases. CDR3 loop: CASSYDFFGDFEAFF. As DNA, the CDR3 is TGTGCCAGCAGTTACGATTTCTTTGGCGACTTTGAAGCTTTCTTT.

This clone has a handful of counts. This sequence joins TRBV29-1 and TRBJ1-4; D not resolved. This CDR3 contains 12 residues. Trimming cost V 5 bases and J 7 bases, with 11 bases left between them. The germline V gene encodes CDR1 SQVTM and CDR2 ANQGSEA. CDR3 residues: CSVSEAGEKLFF. DNA of the CDR3: TGCAGCGTTTCGGAGGCGGGTGAAAAACTGTTTTTT.